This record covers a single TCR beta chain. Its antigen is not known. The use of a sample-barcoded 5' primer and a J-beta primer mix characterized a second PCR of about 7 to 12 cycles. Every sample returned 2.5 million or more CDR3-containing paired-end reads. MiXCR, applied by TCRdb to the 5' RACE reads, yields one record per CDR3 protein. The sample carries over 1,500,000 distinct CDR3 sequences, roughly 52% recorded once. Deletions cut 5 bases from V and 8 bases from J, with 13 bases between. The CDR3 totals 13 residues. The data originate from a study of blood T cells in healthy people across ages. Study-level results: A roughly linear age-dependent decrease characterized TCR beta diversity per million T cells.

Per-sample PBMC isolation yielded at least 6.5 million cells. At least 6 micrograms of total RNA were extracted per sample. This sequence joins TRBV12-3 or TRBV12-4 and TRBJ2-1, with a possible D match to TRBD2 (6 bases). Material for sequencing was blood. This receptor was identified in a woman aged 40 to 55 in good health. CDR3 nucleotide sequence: TGTGCCAGCAGTGCCGGGACTCGCGATGAGCAGTTCTTC. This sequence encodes CASSAGTRDEQFF.